These T cell receptor beta chains were read from a single sample in a study of control samples from healthy donors and cancer patients. The protocol was immunoSEQ multiplex PCR, while the TCRdb copy is restricted to in-frame clones and leaves out a portion. The table has 150,000 or so clones, roughly 92% seen once. Sequencing was done on a sample of blood. The receptors come from a man younger than 35 in good health. CDR3s include the opening cysteine and the closing phenylalanine or tryptophan. The D gene is left open where the match is weak. Clone size is not always given. Where it is, it says once, few, many or a class for expanded clones.

clone size	J gene	V gene	D gene	CDR3 protein	CDR3 DNA
few	TRBJ1-1	TRBV7-9	NA	CASSLGTRAVDTEAFF	TGTGCCAGCAGCTTAGGAACTAGGGCCGTAGACACTGAAGCTTTCTTT
NA	TRBJ2-7	TRBV12-3/TRBV12-4	NA	CASSPGPGEQYF	TGTGCCAGCAGCCCCGGCCCTGGAGAGCAGTACTTC
NA	TRBJ2-1	TRBV13	NA	CASSARDHYNEQFF	TGTGCCAGCAGCGCCCGGGACCACTACAATGAGCAGTTCTTC
NA	TRBJ1-5	TRBV27	TRBD1	CASGTVGRNQPQHF	TGTGCCAGCGGGACAGTTGGACGCAATCAGCCCCAGCATTTT
NA	TRBJ1-6	TRBV6-1	TRBD1	CASSGTGGLGNSPLHF	TGTGCCAGCAGTGGAACAGGGGGCCTCGGTAATTCACCCCTCCACTTT
NA	TRBJ2-2	TRBV9	TRBD1	CASSVTRDRENTGELFF	TGTGCCAGCAGCGTAACCCGGGACAGGGAGAACACCGGGGAGCTGTTTTTT
NA	TRBJ2-3	TRBV4-1	TRBD2	CASSQLGLGGNSQYF	TGCGCCAGCAGCCAACTGGGACTAGGGGGGAATTCGCAGTATTTT
once	TRBJ1-2	TRBV25-1	NA	CASSVGWYGYTF	TGTGCCAGCAGTGTGGGGTGGTATGGCTACACCTTC
NA	TRBJ2-1	TRBV10-3	TRBD2	CAISDYSGGSRNEQFF	TGTGCCATCAGTGATTATAGCGGGGGGTCGAGGAATGAGCAGTTCTTC
NA	TRBJ1-1	TRBV11-3	NA	CASSLGQGIAEAFF	TGTGCCAGCAGCTTAGGGCAGGGGATCGCTGAAGCTTTCTTT
NA	TRBJ2-5	TRBV4-1	TRBD2	CASSQDLQRGFQETQYF	TGCGCCAGCAGCCAAGATCTACAGCGGGGGTTCCAAGAGACCCAGTACTTC
NA	TRBJ2-3	TRBV5-5	NA	CASSLAGVKDTQYF	TGTGCCAGCAGCTTGGCTGGGGTTAAAGATACGCAGTATTTT
NA	TRBJ2-7	TRBV27	TRBD2	CASSPNSGLAGGSEQYF	TGTGCCAGCAGTCCTAATTCGGGACTAGCGGGGGGATCCGAGCAGTACTTC
few	TRBJ1-2	TRBV14	NA	CASSQGANYGYTF	TGTGCCAGCAGCCAGGGAGCGAACTATGGCTACACCTTC
NA	TRBJ2-5	TRBV20-1	TRBD2	CSASSSTSGVSETQYF	TGCAGTGCTAGTTCGAGTACTAGCGGGGTGTCAGAGACCCAGTACTTC
NA	TRBJ2-5	TRBV5-1	TRBD1	CASSLTGGEEETQYF	TGCGCCAGCAGCTTGACAGGGGGAGAGGAAGAGACCCAGTACTTC
NA	TRBJ2-7	TRBV19	NA	CASSADMGRGTYEQYF	TGTGCCAGTAGCGCCGACATGGGACGTGGCACCTACGAGCAGTACTTC
NA	TRBJ1-4	TRBV18	TRBD1	CASSQNRGGEKLFF	TGTGCCAGCTCACAAAACAGGGGAGGTGAAAAACTGTTTTTT
NA	TRBJ1-3	TRBV3-1/TRBV3-2	NA	CASSQGGGPTGNTIYF	TGTGCCAGCTCCCAAGGAGGGGGGCCGACTGGAAACACCATATATTTT
NA	TRBJ1-2	TRBV30	NA	CAWSPLDSSGYTF	TGTGCCTGGAGTCCATTGGACAGCTCTGGCTACACCTTC
NA	TRBJ2-6	TRBV7-9	NA	CASSLTGAGANVLTF	TGTGCCAGCAGCTTAACCGGGGCTGGGGCCAACGTCCTGACTTTC
NA	TRBJ1-6	TRBV11-2	NA	CASSPPGGEGNSPLHF	TGTGCCAGCAGCCCCCCTGGTGGGGAAGGTAATTCACCCCTCCACTTT
NA	TRBJ1-3	TRBV3-1/TRBV3-2	NA	CASSIGQGNTIYF	TGTGCCAGCAGCATAGGACAGGGAAACACCATATATTTT
NA	TRBJ2-5	TRBV5-4	TRBD2	CASSSTSGGLNAGTQYF	TGTGCCAGCAGCTCGACTAGCGGAGGACTCAACGCCGGGACCCAGTACTTC
once	TRBJ1-4	TRBV7-9	NA	CASSATPRTGLTNEKLFF	TGTGCCAGCAGCGCTACGCCGCGAACAGGTCTCACTAATGAAAAACTGTTTTTT
NA	TRBJ2-7	TRBV3-1/TRBV3-2	NA	CASSGEDKAYEQYF	TGTGCCAGCAGTGGAGAGGACAAGGCCTACGAGCAGTACTTC
NA	TRBJ2-2	TRBV7-9	NA	CASTPLSGTGELFF	TGTGCCAGCACCCCCCTGTCGGGCACCGGGGAGCTGTTTTTT
NA	TRBJ1-1	TRBV29-1	TRBD1	CSVLSGGFGTEAFF	TGCAGCGTCCTATCAGGGGGGTTTGGGACTGAAGCTTTCTTT
NA	TRBJ2-3	TRBV9	NA	CASSYGLGKSDTQYF	TGTGCCAGCAGTTATGGTCTCGGGAAATCAGATACGCAGTATTTT
NA	TRBJ2-2	TRBV18	NA	CASSPSSTGELFF	TGTGCCAGCTCACCATCGAGCACCGGGGAGCTGTTTTTT
NA	TRBJ2-5	TRBV2	TRBD2	CASTRSAGGQETQYF	TGTGCCAGCACGCGCTCGGCGGGGGGGCAAGAGACCCAGTACTTC
NA	TRBJ1-2	TRBV19	NA	CASSIGWRSYGYTF	TGTGCCAGTAGTATTGGATGGCGAAGCTATGGCTACACCTTC
NA	TRBJ1-2	TRBV5-1	NA	CASSLGQSNYGYTF	TGCGCCAGCAGCTTGGGGCAGAGCAACTATGGCTACACCTTC
NA	TRBJ2-1	TRBV6-6	NA	CASSYGGAGNEQFF	TGTGCCAGCAGTTACGGAGGGGCCGGGAATGAGCAGTTCTTC
NA	TRBJ1-1	TRBV6-5	NA	CASSPHAMSTEAFF	TGTGCCAGCAGTCCCCACGCGATGTCCACTGAAGCTTTCTTT
NA	TRBJ2-5	TRBV2	NA	CASTSTGIQETQYF	TGTGCCAGCACTAGCACAGGGATCCAAGAGACCCAGTACTTC
NA	TRBJ2-7	TRBV23-1	TRBD2	CASSQPPGWSGGPSGDYEQYF	TGCGCCAGCAGTCAACCCCCGGGTTGGAGCGGGGGGCCATCAGGGGACTACGAGCAGTACTTC
NA	TRBJ1-4	TRBV25-1	NA	CASSDRTTNEKLFF	TGTGCCAGCAGCGACAGGACAACTAATGAAAAACTGTTTTTT
once	TRBJ2-2	TRBV29-1	NA	CSVEDGGENTGELFF	TGCAGCGTTGAGGACGGCGGGGAGAACACCGGGGAGCTGTTTTTT
NA	TRBJ2-2	TRBV9	NA	CASSVAPGTPTGELFF	TGTGCCAGCAGCGTAGCCCCCGGGACGCCAACCGGGGAGCTGTTTTTT
NA	TRBJ1-2	TRBV6-5	TRBD1	CASTHRGRDYGYTF	TGTGCCAGCACCCACAGGGGGCGCGACTATGGCTACACCTTC
few	TRBJ1-1	TRBV6-1	TRBD1	CASSEGQGSAEAFF	TGTGCCAGCAGTGAAGGACAGGGTAGCGCTGAAGCTTTCTTT
NA	TRBJ2-1	TRBV25-1	TRBD1	CASTTGGLNEQFF	TGTGCCAGCACGACAGGGGGGCTCAATGAGCAGTTCTTC
NA	TRBJ2-1	TRBV5-4	NA	CASSRLYNEQFF	TGTGCCAGCAGCCGCCTCTACAATGAGCAGTTCTTC
NA	TRBJ2-2	TRBV9	NA	CASSVGTTGELFF	TGTGCCAGCAGCGTAGGGACCACCGGGGAGCTGTTTTTT
NA	TRBJ1-1	TRBV28	NA	CASSLLRANTEAFF	TGTGCCAGCAGTTTGCTCAGGGCGAACACTGAAGCTTTCTTT
NA	TRBJ2-3	TRBV30	NA	CAWSVGGTDTQYF	TGTGCCTGGAGTGTAGGGGGCACAGATACGCAGTATTTT
NA	TRBJ1-5	TRBV2	NA	CASRGDSNQPQHF	TGTGCCAGCAGGGGGGATAGCAATCAGCCCCAGCATTTT
NA	TRBJ1-6	TRBV9	NA	CASSVSDGTRNSPLHF	TGTGCCAGCAGCGTATCGGACGGGACACGCAATTCACCCCTCCACTTT
NA	TRBJ1-3	TRBV3-1/TRBV3-2	TRBD1	CASSPRTGFSGNTIYF	TGTGCCAGCAGCCCAAGGACAGGGTTTTCTGGAAACACCATATATTTT
once	TRBJ2-2	TRBV19	TRBD1	CASRALRDRGQTGELFF	TGTGCCAGTAGAGCGCTCCGGGACAGGGGGCAGACCGGGGAGCTGTTTTTT
NA	TRBJ1-1	TRBV6-5	NA	CASFLVSNTEASF	TGTGCCAGCTTTTTGGTCTCGAACACTGAAGCTTCCTTT
NA	TRBJ1-4	TRBV11-2	NA	CASSLDTATNEKLFF	TGTGCCAGCAGCTTAGATACAGCAACTAATGAAAAACTGTTTTTT
NA	TRBJ2-7	TRBV2	NA	CASNSGPYEQYF	TGTGCCAGCAATTCCGGCCCCTACGAGCAGTACTTC
NA	TRBJ1-1	TRBV7-9	TRBD1	CASSPGATGSTEAFF	TGTGCCAGCAGCCCCGGGGCGACAGGGAGCACTGAAGCTTTCTTT
NA	TRBJ2-3	TRBV9	NA	CASSVDPSTDTQYF	TGTGCCAGCAGCGTAGATCCTAGCACAGATACGCAGTATTTT